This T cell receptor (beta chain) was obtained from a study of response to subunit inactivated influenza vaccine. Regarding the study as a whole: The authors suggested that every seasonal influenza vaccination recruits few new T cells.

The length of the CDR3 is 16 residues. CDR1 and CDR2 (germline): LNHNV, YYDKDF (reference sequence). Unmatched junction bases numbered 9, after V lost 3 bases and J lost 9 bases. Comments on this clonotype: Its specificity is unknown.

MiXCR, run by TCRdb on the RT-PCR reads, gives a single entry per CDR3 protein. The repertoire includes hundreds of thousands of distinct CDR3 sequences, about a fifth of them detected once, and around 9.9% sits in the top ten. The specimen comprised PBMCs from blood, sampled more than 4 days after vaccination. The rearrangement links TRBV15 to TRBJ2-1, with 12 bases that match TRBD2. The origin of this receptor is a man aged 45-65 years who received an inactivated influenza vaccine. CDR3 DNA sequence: TGTGCCACCAGCAGTCCTAGCGGGGGGGGGAAGGGTGAGCAGTTCTTC. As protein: CATSSPSGGGKGEQFF.